This entry is about one TCR beta chain. The target of this receptor is not known. The input lacks base qualities; no much larger clone sits a single base away. TCRbeta CDR3 regions were amplified from genomic DNA by means of the immunoSEQ Assay, a bias-controlled multiplex PCR. The original pipeline was this. Nucleated cell counts per sample were estimated from amplification of reference gene primers within the assay. To quantify the absolute abundance of each unique TCRbeta CDR3 rearrangement, sequence reads were collapsed and filtered. For each sample, productive Simpson clonality was calculated as the square root of Simpson's diversity index over productive rearrangements. The immuneACCESS repertoire file appears here via TCRdb, limited to in-frame rearrangements. These files lack a portion of the clones; in checked studies, under half of the deficit traces to unresolved V genes, and the cause of the others is not known. For V, J and clone size, that table is used; D and trimming come from the DNA. Within this sample are about 120,000 clones, with 80% of them counted one time only. Jointly, the top ten make up 16% of the sample.

This sample stems from a study of blood T cell repertoires in COVID-19 (dated by TCRdb to the early 2020s). For context, the study as a whole: Samples covering the acute and convalescent phases of COVID-19 were provided by collaborators in the United States, Italy and Spain. The prospective study material was composed of cDNA or gDNA derived from T cells, B-cell-depleted T cells, or PBMCs. Subjects who had been exposed to COVID-19, were actively infected with it, or had recovered from it provided the deeply sampled blood TCRbeta repertoires that made up the dataset. The repertoires were released in a freely available public database intended as a resource for research on the immune response to SARS-CoV-2. Samples were obtained from the ongoing ImmuneRACE study (first 160 participants) and from over a thousand subjects provided by 6 global collaborators. A de-identified subject ID, COVID-19 status, age in years and sex were almost always included in the sample metadata. Where HLA class I and class II types were available, the types were taken from metadata supplied by the sample provider, not from assay-based typing.

Whole blood was collected in K2EDTA tubes by collaborating institutions according to the institutions' own protocols. For TCRbeta analysis, collaborators shipped samples as frozen whole blood, isolated PBMCs, or DNA extracted from either of those sample types. Results and caveats for the whole study, not just this receptor: The amount of clinical and demographic metadata varied by source and participant and was provided uncurated.

The germline V gene (reference sequence) yields MNHEY for CDR1 and SMNVEV for CDR2. Relative to germline, V is missing 4 bases and J is missing 4 bases, with 13 bases of the junction outside any gene match. From the cysteine through the phenylalanine, the CDR3 covers 16 amino acids. CDR3 DNA is the only sequence kept; it has 48 bases, read in frame from the first base. The sequence links TRBV27 to TRBJ2-7, with 7 middle bases fitting TRBD2. The sequence derives from a man aged 55-75 years with active or convalescent COVID-19. Sequenced: peripheral blood. The DNA sequence is TGTGCCAGCAGTTGGGAGGGCAGGCAACTCCCATACGAGCAGTACTTC. It translates as CASSWEGRQLPYEQYF.